A single sample gave rise to the 32 T cell receptor beta chains below, sequenced in a study of blood T cell repertoires in COVID-19. Sequenced by immunoSEQ multiplex PCR; TCRdb stores in-frame clones only, minus some. Among more than 350,000 clones listed, more than 70% were seen once. The sample consisted of peripheral blood. The receptor set was obtained from a woman aged 25 to 39 with COVID-19, enrolled during active disease.

This rearrangement joins TRBV5-8 to TRBJ2-1; 7 bases match TRBD1. V shed 0 bases, J shed 6 bases, and the junction held 6 bases outside the gene matches. The CDR3 loop spans 15 amino acids. The germline V gene has CDR1 SGHTS and CDR2 YDEGEE. The chain's CDR3 is CASSLGTRGLNEQFF. DNA of the CDR3: TGTGCCAGCAGCTTGGGGACAAGGGGGCTCAATGAGCAGTTCTTC.

This clone was counted between two and nine times. The rearrangement uses TRBV28 and TRBJ2-7, with D tentatively TRBD1 (5 bases). The V and J ends lost 5 bases and 3 bases respectively, with 11 bases between them. The CDR3 is 13 amino acids. Germline values: CDR1 MDHEN, CDR2 SYDVKM. CDR3 coding DNA: TGTGCCAGCAGTGTTACAGGCTTCTACGAGCAGTACTTC. Its protein product is CASSVTGFYEQYF.

The rearrangement joins TRBV6-2 or TRBV6-3 to TRBJ1-2; 7 nucleotides align to TRBD1. Germline-derived CDR1 and CDR2 are MNHEY and SVGEGT. The CDR3 is 13 amino acids. J gave up 4 bases and V 4 bases, and 3 bases lay outside the gene matches. The CDR3 spells CASSWDSLYGYTF. The DNA for the CDR3 is TGTGCCAGCAGTTGGGACAGCCTCTATGGCTACACCTTC.

The chain joins TRBV5-1 to TRBJ1-5; a possible D gene is TRBD1 (6 bases). This CDR3 is built from 14 residues. The ends were cut back, 4 bases at V and 3 bases at J, with 11 bases in the middle. In germline, CDR1 is SGHRS, CDR2 YFSETQ. The CDR3 loop is CASSPGQSNQPQHF. The CDR3 region has the DNA TGCGCCAGCAGCCCTGGACAGTCCAATCAGCCCCAGCATTTT. Complete variable domain (other parts from reference TRBV5-1 and TRBJ1-5): KAGVTQTPRYLIKTRGQQVTLSCSPISGHRSVSWYQQTPGQGLQFLFEYFSETQRNKGNFPGRFSGRQFSNSRSEMNVSTLELGDSALYLCASSPGQSNQPQHFGDGTRLSIL.

The V call is TRBV9, the J call TRBJ2-7; D possibly corresponds to TRBD2 (6 bases). The V end lost 3 bases, the J end lost 2 bases, and 12 bases lay between the germline ends. CDR3 length: 14 residues. CDR1 is SGDLS and CDR2 is YYNGEE in the germline V gene. DNA of the CDR3: TGTGCCAGCAGCGCAGGAGGGGTAACCTACGAGCAGTACTTC. Translated: CASSAGGVTYEQYF.

The rearrangement links TRBV12-3 or TRBV12-4 to TRBJ2-1, with unresolved D. The CDR3 spans 13 residues. V lost 7 bases and J lost 3, with 10 bases in between. The CDR3 spells CASNLELYNEQFF. The CDR3 region has the DNA TGTGCCAGCAACCTAGAACTCTACAATGAGCAGTTCTTC.

The chain combines TRBV7-2 with TRBJ1-1; 8 bases line up with TRBD1. The CDR3 spans 15 residues. CDR1 and CDR2 from the germline V gene are SGHTA and FQGNSA. V was pared by 3 bases and J by 3 bases, with 6 bases of the junction left unmatched. CDR3 coding DNA: TGTGCCAGCAGCTTGGGGACAGGTAGGGACACTGAAGCTTTCTTT. Translated, it gives CASSLGTGRDTEAFF. The entire variable domain, with the rest obtained from reference TRBV7-2 and TRBJ1-1, is as follows: GAGVSQSPSNKVTEKGKDVELRCDPISGHTALYWYRQSLGQGLEFLIYFQGNSAPDKSGLPSDRFSAERTGGSVSTLTIQRTQQEDSAVYLCASSLGTGRDTEAFFGQGTRLTVV.

The chain employs TRBV5-1 and TRBJ1-4; TRBD1 agrees at 8 bases. V was pared by 2 bases and J by 7 bases, with 4 bases of the junction left unmatched. CDR3 length: 14 residues. Germline loops: CDR1 SGHRS, CDR2 YFSETQ. CDR3 coding DNA: TGCGCCAGCAGCTTCGGACAGGGAGGTGAAAAACTGTTTTTT. The encoded protein is CASSFGQGGEKLFF.

The chain carries TRBV11-2 and TRBJ1-3, with 8 bases that match TRBD1. Per the germline V gene, CDR1 is SGHAT and CDR2 is FQNNGV. The J segment lost 3 bases and the V segment lost 4 bases, leaving 17 bases of the junction unmatched. CDR3 length equals 19 residues. DNA for the CDR3: TGTGCCAGCAGCTCAAATTTTCGGGACAGGAGGCCTATTGGAAACACCATATATTTT. Protein product: CASSSNFRDRRPIGNTIYF.

In this sample, this clone turned up a few times. The V gene is TRBV4-1, the J gene TRBJ1-4; unclear D gene. The CDR3 spans 13 residues. Trimming pared 4 bases from V and 6 bases from J, leaving 9 bases between. Germline V gene lookup returns CDR1 MGHRA and CDR2 YSYEKL. The CDR3 reads CASSPLLDEKLFF. The CDR3 DNA sequence: TGCGCCAGCAGCCCCCTCCTAGATGAAAAACTGTTTTTT.

The chain combines TRBV30 with TRBJ1-5; 7 nucleotides agree with TRBD1. The CDR3 spans 12 residues. Germline lookup yields CDR1 GTSNPN and CDR2 SVGIG (reference sequence). V lost 5 bases and J lost 6; bases outside the gene matches: 4. In DNA, the CDR3 is TGTGCCTGGGGCTCAGGGGGTCAGCCCCAGCATTTT. Translation: CAWGSGGQPQHF.

V gene TRBV3-1 (or the pseudogene TRBV3-2) combines with J gene TRBJ2-4, with TRBD2 matching over 9 bases. J gave up 1 base and V 0 bases, and 10 bases lay outside the gene matches. The CDR3 contains 19 residues. Germline-derived CDR1 and CDR2 are LGHDT and YNNKEL (reference sequence). The CDR3, as DNA: TGTGCCAGCAGCCAAGAGGGTAGCGGGAGCCTCCTCGCCAAAAACATTCAGTACTTC. Its translation is CASSQEGSGSLLAKNIQYF.

V and J are TRBV3-1 (or the pseudogene TRBV3-2) and TRBJ1-4, with 8 bases matching TRBD1. The CDR3 runs 13 residues. Germline V lookup: CDR1 LGHDT, CDR2 YNNKEL (reference sequence). The junction had 3 bases not matched to a gene; V was cut back by 4 bases and J by 8 bases. The CDR3 DNA is TGTGCCAGCAGCCCACAGGGGGGCGAAAAACTGTTTTTT. It encodes CASSPQGGEKLFF.

The chain uses TRBV11-1 and TRBJ1-1; D is perhaps TRBD1 (5 bases). Germline V CDR1 and CDR2: SGHAT, FQDESV (reference sequence). The V end lost 2 bases, the J end lost 1 base, and 8 bases lay between the germline ends. The CDR3 is 14 amino acids. As DNA, the CDR3 is TGTGCCAGCAGCTTAAGGAGGGGGAACACTGAAGCTTTCTTT. Protein sequence: CASSLRRGNTEAFF.

This rearrangement joins TRBV27 to TRBJ2-1; the D is unclear. CDR3 length: 13 amino acids. In germline, CDR1 is MNHEY, CDR2 SMNVEV (reference sequence). V lost 4 bases and J 10 bases, leaving 14 bases between the germline ends. The CDR3 spells CASSSKYWSEQFF. CDR3 bases: TGTGCCAGCAGTTCTAAATACTGGAGCGAGCAGTTCTTC.

The CDR3 region has the DNA TGCGCCAGCAGCTTTTTCCAGGGGGCCCCCAAAAACATTCAGTACTTC. Amino acid sequence: CASSFFQGAPKNIQYF. This chain joins TRBV5-1 and TRBJ2-4, with 8 bases lining up with TRBD1. Germline CDR1 and CDR2: SGHRS and YFSETQ. The CDR3 is 16 amino acids. V shed 2 bases, J shed 2 bases, and the junction held 6 bases outside the gene matches.

The count of this clone is one. The rearrangement links TRBV12-2 to TRBJ2-1; the table's TRBD1 call for D was not verified on the DNA. TRBV12-2 is assigned pseudogene status. The CDR3 is 14 residues long. The CDR3 nucleotides read TGTGCAAGTCGCTTAGCGAGTATCCCGGGACAGGGGTTCTTC. Translation gives CASRLASIPGQGFF.

V gene TRBV6-2 or TRBV6-3 combines with J gene TRBJ2-3; 13 bases line up with TRBD2. The CDR3 runs to 17 residues. Trimming at V came to 5 bases and at J to 3 bases, leaving 8 bases not matched to a gene. The germline V gene has CDR1 MNHEY and CDR2 SVGEGT. CDR3 loop: CASSNRLAGGGTDTQYF. In nucleotides, the CDR3 is TGTGCCAGCAGTAATCGACTAGCGGGAGGCGGAACAGATACGCAGTATTTT.

This clone was seen more than once but under ten times. The V and J genes are TRBV18 and TRBJ2-7; TRBD1 matches 12 bases. Unmatched junction bases numbered 2, after V lost 4 bases and J lost 1 base. The germline CDR1 and CDR2 sequences are KGHSH and LQKENI. The CDR3 has 15 amino acids. Written as DNA, the CDR3 is TGTGCCAGCTCACGGGACAGGGGGCGTTCCTACGAGCAGTACTTC. Translated, it gives CASSRDRGRSYEQYF.

This chain joins TRBV18 and TRBJ2-1, with 14 bases aligning to TRBD2. V lost 2 bases to trimming and J lost 9 bases; unmatched junction nucleotides: 6. The CDR3 is 16 residues long. CDR1 KGHSH and CDR2 LQKENI come from the germline V gene. For the CDR3, the DNA is TGTGCCAGCTCACCAGGGACTAGCGGGAGAGGGGGTGAGCAGTTCTTC. Encoded protein: CASSPGTSGRGGEQFF. The complete variable domain, with remaining parts taken from reference TRBV18 and TRBJ2-1, reads NAGVMQNPRHLVRRRGQEARLRCSPMKGHSHVYWYRQLPEEGLKFMVYLQKENIIDESGMPKERFSAEFPKEGPSILRIQQVVRGDSAAYFCASSPGTSGRGGEQFFGPGTRLTVL.

J is TRBJ2-1 and V is TRBV7-2; D possibly corresponds to TRBD2 (6 bases). Germline CDR1 is SGHTA and CDR2 is FQGNSA. V was cut by 5 bases and J by 9 bases, with 14 bases left in between. The CDR3 extends over 13 amino acids. The CDR3: CASSLLGEAEQFF. The CDR3 DNA follows: TGTGCCAGCAGCCTACTTGGGGAGGCTGAGCAGTTCTTC.

This clone was observed at least ten times. The chain joins TRBV27 to TRBJ2-7; no definite D call. Looked up from germline, CDR1 is MNHEY and CDR2 is SMNVEV (reference sequence). V lost 0 bases and J lost 1, with 10 bases in between. The CDR3 runs 15 residues. CDR3 residues: CASSLSIKLSYEQYF. The CDR3 nucleotides read TGTGCCAGCAGTTTATCGATAAAGCTATCCTACGAGCAGTACTTC.

The chain combines TRBV6-5 with TRBJ2-7; D call uncertain. The CDR3 runs 13 residues. From germline, CDR1 is MNHEY and CDR2 SVGAGI. Between the trimmed V and J ends, which lost 2 bases and 2 bases, there was a span of 7 bases. The DNA of the CDR3 is TGTGCCAGCAGTTACCATACTACCTACGAGCAGTACTTC. This gives the protein CASSYHTTYEQYF.

This rearrangement joins TRBV28 to TRBJ1-1, with D perhaps TRBD1 (6 bases). The germline V gene encodes CDR1 MDHEN and CDR2 SYDVKM. Trimming cost V 3 bases and J 10 bases, with 15 bases left between them. This CDR3 has 13 residues. CDR3 sequence reads: CASSLLGGVGAFF. Written as DNA, the CDR3 is TGTGCCAGCAGTTTGCTTGGGGGCGTCGGAGCTTTCTTT.

This chain links TRBV7-3 with TRBJ2-1; 8 bases line up with TRBD2. J gave up 4 bases and V 8 bases, and 4 bases lay outside the gene matches. Germline lookup yields CDR1 SGHTA and CDR2 FQGTGA. The CDR3 is 13 residues long. CDR3 DNA: TGTGCCAGCTCGGGGGGGCTTTACAATGAGCAGTTCTTC. It yields the protein CASSGGLYNEQFF.

The V and J genes are TRBV4-1 and TRBJ1-2; 9 bases line up with TRBD1. Germline-derived CDR1 and CDR2 are MGHRA and YSYEKL. V trimming: 1 base; J trimming: 7 bases; junction bases outside the gene matches: 4. CDR3 length: 14 amino acids. The CDR3 loop is CASSQVQGAGGYTF. The CDR3 DNA reads TGCGCCAGCAGCCAAGTACAGGGGGCGGGTGGCTACACCTTC.

This chain connects TRBV4-1 to TRBJ2-7, with D maybe TRBD2 (6 bases). CDR1 and CDR2 from the germline V gene are MGHRA and YSYEKL. CDR3 length: 16 amino acids. The V and J ends lost 0 bases and 3 bases respectively, with 15 bases between them. In DNA form, the CDR3 reads TGCGCCAGCAGCCAAGAGGGTGCGGGGTCGGTCTACGAGCAGTACTTC. Amino acids: CASSQEGAGSVYEQYF.

The chain recombines TRBV18 with TRBJ1-3, with D unclear. V was shortened by 3 bases and J by 0 bases, with 12 bases between the two germline ends. Germline lookup yields CDR1 KGHSH and CDR2 LQKENI. The CDR3 has 16 amino acids. CDR3 DNA: TGTGCCAGCTCACCTCCGGGGATATCCTCTGGAAACACCATATATTTT. Protein: CASSPPGISSGNTIYF.

The gene calls are TRBV2 and TRBJ2-6, with a possible D match to TRBD1 (6 bases). The CDR3 runs 15 residues. Germline CDR1 reads SNHLY; CDR2 reads FYNNEI. Trimming shortened V by 10 bases and J by 0 bases, and 13 bases separated the two germline ends. This CDR3 reads CAIQGDNSGANVLTF. The CDR3 bases are TGTGCCATACAGGGTGACAACTCTGGGGCCAACGTCCTGACTTTC.

The CDR3 nucleotides are TGTGCCAGCAGTTTAGGCGGGGGATCCGGCTACACCTTC. It translates to CASSLGGGSGYTF. The chain carries TRBV28 and TRBJ1-2, with D possibly TRBD1 on 5 matching bases. CDR3 length: 13 residues. CDR1 and CDR2 (germline): MDHEN, SYDVKM. With 2 bases removed from V and 8 bases from J, the gap between germline ends came to 12 bases.

This chain connects TRBV10-3 to TRBJ2-1; TRBD2 agrees at 10 bases. The CDR3 runs 15 residues. With V trimmed by 2 bases and J by 7 bases, 5 bases remained unmatched. Germline CDR1 and CDR2: ENHRY and SYGVKD. CDR3 sequence (DNA): TGTGCCATCAGTGAGCCGGGACTAGCGCTTAATGAGCAGTTCTTC. It encodes CAISEPGLALNEQFF.

This clone was observed once. The chain employs TRBV28 and TRBJ1-1; D is perhaps TRBD1 (5 bases). This CDR3 comprises 15 residues. Germline V gene sequence: CDR1 MDHEN, CDR2 SYDVKM. The V and J ends lost 7 bases and 1 base respectively, with 16 bases between them. The CDR3, as DNA: TGTGCCAGCATCCAGGGAGGGGCTCCGAACACTGAAGCTTTCTTT. It specifies CASIQGGAPNTEAFF.